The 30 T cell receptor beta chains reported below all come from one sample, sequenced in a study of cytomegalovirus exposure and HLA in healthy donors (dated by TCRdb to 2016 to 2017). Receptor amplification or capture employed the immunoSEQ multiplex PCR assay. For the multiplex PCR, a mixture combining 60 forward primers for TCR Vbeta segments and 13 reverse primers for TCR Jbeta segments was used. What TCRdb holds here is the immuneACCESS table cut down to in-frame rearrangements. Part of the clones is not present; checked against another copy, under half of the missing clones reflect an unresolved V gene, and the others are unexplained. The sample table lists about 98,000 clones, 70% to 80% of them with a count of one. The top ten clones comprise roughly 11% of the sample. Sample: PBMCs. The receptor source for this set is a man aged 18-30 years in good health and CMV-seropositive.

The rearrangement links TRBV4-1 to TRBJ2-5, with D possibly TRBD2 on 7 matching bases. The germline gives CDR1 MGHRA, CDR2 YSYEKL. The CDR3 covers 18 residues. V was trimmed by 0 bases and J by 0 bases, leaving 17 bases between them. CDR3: CASSQDTTGGPYQETQYF. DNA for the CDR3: TGCGCCAGCAGCCAAGACACTACCGGGGGGCCGTACCAAGAGACCCAGTACTTC.

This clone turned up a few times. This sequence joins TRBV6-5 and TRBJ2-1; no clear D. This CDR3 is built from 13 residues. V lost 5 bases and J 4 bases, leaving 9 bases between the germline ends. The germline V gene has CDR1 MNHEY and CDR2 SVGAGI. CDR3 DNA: TGTGCCAGCAGTCCACCCGGGTACAATGAGCAGTTCTTC. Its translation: CASSPPGYNEQFF.

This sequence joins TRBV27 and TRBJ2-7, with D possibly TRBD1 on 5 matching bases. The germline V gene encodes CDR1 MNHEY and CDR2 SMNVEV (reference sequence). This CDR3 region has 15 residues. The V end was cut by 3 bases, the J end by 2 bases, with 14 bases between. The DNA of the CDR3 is TGTGCCAGCAGTTTTTCGTCGACAGCTACCTACGAGCAGTACTTC. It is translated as CASSFSSTATYEQYF.

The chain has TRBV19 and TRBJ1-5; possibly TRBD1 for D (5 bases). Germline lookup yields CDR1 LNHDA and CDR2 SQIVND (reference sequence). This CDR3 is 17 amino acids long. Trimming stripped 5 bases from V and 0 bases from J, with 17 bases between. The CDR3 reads CASSPRTGGYSNQPQHF. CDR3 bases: TGTGCCAGTAGTCCCCGGACGGGGGGTTATAGCAATCAGCCCCAGCATTTT.

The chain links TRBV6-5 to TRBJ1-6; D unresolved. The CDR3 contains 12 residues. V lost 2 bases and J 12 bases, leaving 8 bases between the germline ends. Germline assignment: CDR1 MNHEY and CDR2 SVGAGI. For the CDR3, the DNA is TGTGCCAGCAGTTACAGAGGGCAACCCCTCCACTTT. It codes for CASSYRGQPLHF.

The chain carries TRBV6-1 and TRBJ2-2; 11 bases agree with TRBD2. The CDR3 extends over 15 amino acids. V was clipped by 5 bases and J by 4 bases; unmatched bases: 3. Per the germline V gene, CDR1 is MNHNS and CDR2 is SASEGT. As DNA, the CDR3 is TGTGCCAGCAGTAGGACTAGCGGGCCCACCGGGGAGCTGTTTTTT. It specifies CASSRTSGPTGELFF.

CDR3 sequence (DNA): TGCGCCAGCAGCTTTGGGGGGGCACAAGAGACCCAGTACTTC. It yields the protein CASSFGGAQETQYF. The chain carries TRBV5-1 and TRBJ2-5; D perhaps matches TRBD2 (7 bases). The germline V gene encodes CDR1 SGHRS and CDR2 YFSETQ. The ends were cut back, 2 bases at V and 2 bases at J, with 10 bases in the middle. The CDR3 spans 14 residues.

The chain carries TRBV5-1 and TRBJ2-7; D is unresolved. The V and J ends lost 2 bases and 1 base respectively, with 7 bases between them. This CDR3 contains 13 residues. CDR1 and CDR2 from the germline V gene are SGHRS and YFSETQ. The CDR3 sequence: CASSFDSSYEQYF. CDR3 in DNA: TGCGCCAGCAGCTTCGACTCTTCCTACGAGCAGTACTTC.

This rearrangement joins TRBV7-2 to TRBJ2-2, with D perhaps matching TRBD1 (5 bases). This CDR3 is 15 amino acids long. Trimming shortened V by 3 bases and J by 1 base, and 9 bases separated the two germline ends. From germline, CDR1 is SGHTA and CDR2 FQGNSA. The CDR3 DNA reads TGTGCCAGCAGCTTGGGGCAAGTGAACACCGGGGAGCTGTTTTTT. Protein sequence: CASSLGQVNTGELFF.

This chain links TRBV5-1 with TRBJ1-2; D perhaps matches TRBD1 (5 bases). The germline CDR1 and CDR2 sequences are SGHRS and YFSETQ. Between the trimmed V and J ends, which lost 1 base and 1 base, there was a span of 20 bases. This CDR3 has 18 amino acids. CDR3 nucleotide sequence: TGCGCCAGCAGCTTGAATAACGGAGGGGAGAGATTTAACTATGGCTACACCTTC. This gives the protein CASSLNNGGERFNYGYTF.

The CDR3 protein is CASSLGGTGGSPLHF. The CDR3 DNA is TGTGCCAGCAGTTTGGGGGGGACAGGGGGCTCACCCCTCCACTTT. The chain links TRBV27 to TRBJ1-6; 12 bases agree with TRBD1. V was pared by 3 bases and J by 10 bases, with 4 bases of the junction left unmatched. The CDR3 has 15 amino acids. Germline V lookup: CDR1 MNHEY, CDR2 SMNVEV (reference sequence).

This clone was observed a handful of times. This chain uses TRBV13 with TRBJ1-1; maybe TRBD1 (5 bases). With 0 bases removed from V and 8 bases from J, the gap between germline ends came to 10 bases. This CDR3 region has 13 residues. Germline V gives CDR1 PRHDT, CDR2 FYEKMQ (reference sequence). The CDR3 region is CASSLGVGGEAFF. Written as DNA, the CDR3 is TGTGCCAGCAGCTTAGGAGTGGGGGGAGAAGCTTTCTTT.

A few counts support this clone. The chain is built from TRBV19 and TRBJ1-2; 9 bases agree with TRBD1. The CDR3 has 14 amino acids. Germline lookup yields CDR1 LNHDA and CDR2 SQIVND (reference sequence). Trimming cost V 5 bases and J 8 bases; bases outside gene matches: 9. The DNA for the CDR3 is TGTGCCAGTAGTGATGAGGGGGACAGGGACGGCTACACCTTC. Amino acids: CASSDEGDRDGYTF.

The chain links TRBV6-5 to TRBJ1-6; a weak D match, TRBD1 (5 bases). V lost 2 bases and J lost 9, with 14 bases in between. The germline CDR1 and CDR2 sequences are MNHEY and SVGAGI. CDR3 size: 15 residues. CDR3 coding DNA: TGTGCCAGCAGTTACCCGAGCCAGGGAAGTTCACCCCTCCACTTT. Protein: CASSYPSQGSSPLHF.

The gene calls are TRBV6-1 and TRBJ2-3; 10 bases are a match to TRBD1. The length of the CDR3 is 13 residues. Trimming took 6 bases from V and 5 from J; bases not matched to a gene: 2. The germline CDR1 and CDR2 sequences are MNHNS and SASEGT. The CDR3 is CASRGDRGDTQYF. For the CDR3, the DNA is TGTGCCAGCAGGGGGGACAGGGGAGATACGCAGTATTTT.

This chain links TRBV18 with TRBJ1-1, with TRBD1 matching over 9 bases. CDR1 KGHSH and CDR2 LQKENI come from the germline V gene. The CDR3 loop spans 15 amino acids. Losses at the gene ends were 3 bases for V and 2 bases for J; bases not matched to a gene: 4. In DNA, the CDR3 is TGTGCCAGCTCACCCGGGACAGGGATAAACACTGAAGCTTTCTTT. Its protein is CASSPGTGINTEAFF.

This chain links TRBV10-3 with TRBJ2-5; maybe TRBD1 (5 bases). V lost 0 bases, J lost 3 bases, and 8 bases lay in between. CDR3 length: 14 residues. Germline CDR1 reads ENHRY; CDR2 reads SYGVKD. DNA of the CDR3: TGTGCCATCAGTGAGTCGAACAGGAAAGAGACCCAGTACTTC. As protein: CAISESNRKETQYF.

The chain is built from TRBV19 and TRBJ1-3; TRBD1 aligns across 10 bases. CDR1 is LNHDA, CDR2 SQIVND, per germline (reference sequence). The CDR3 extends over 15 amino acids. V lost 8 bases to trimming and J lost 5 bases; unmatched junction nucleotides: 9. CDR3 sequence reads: CASSGTGATRNTIYF. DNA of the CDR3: TGTGCCAGTTCCGGGACAGGGGCCACTCGAAACACCATATATTTT.

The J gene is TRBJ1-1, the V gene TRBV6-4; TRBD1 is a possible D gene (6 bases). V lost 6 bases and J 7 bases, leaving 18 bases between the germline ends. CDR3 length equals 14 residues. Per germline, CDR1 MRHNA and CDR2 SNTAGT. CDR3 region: CASSEVWGRNEAFF. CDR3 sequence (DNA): TGTGCCAGCAGCGAAGTGTGGGGGCGGAATGAAGCTTTCTTT.

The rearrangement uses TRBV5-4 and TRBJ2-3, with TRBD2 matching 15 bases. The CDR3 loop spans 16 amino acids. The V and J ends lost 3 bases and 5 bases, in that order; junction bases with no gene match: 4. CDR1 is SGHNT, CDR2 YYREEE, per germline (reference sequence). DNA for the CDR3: TGTGCCAGCAGCTCGGGACTAGCGGGGGGTATAGATACGCAGTATTTT. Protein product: CASSSGLAGGIDTQYF. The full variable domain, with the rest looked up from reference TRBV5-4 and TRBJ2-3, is ETGVTQSPTHLIKTRGQQVTLRCSSQSGHNTVSWYQQALGQGPQFIFQYYREEENGRGNFPPRFSGLQFPNYSSELNVNALELDDSALYLCASSSGLAGGIDTQYFGPGTRLTVL.

CDR3 region: CASSINSNQPQHF. The CDR3 DNA sequence: TGTGCCAGCAGCATCAATAGCAATCAGCCCCAGCATTTT. This chain connects TRBV27 to TRBJ1-5, with no clear D. V lost 6 bases, J lost 0 bases, and 6 bases lay in between. The germline V gene encodes CDR1 MNHEY and CDR2 SMNVEV (reference sequence). The CDR3 is 13 amino acids.

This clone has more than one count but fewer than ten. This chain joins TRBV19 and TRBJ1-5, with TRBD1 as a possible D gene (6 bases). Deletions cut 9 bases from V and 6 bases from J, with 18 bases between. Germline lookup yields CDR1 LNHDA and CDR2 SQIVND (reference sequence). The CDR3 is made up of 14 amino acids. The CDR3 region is CASWPRGAGQPQHF. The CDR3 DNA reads TGTGCCAGCTGGCCCAGGGGCGCTGGTCAGCCCCAGCATTTT.

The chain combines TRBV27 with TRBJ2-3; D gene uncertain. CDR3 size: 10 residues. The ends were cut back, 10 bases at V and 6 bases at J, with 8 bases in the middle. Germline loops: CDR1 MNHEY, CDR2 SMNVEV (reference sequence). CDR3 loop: CAKTLDTQYF. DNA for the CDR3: TGTGCCAAGACTCTTGATACGCAGTATTTT.

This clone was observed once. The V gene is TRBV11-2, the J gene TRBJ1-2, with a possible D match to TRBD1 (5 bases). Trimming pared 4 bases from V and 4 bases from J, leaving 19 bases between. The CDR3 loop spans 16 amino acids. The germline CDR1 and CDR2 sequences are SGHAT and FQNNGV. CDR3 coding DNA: TGTGCCAGCAGCTCAGGTTGGGCCGCAGGGCCCTATGGCTACACCTTC. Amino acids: CASSSGWAAGPYGYTF.

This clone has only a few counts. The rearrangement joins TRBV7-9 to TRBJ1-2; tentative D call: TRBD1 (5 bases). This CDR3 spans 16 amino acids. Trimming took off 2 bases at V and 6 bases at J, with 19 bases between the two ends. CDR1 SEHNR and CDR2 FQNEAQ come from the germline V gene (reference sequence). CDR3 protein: CASSLPLGARVDGYTF. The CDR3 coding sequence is TGTGCCAGCAGCTTACCCCTGGGTGCCAGGGTTGATGGCTACACCTTC.

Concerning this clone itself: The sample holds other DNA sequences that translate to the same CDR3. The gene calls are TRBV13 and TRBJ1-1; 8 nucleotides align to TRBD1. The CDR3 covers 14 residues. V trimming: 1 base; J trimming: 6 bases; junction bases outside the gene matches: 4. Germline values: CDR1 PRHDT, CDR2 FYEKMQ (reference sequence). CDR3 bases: TGTGCCAGCAGCTTAGAAGGACAGGGTCCTGAAGCTTTCTTT. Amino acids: CASSLEGQGPEAFF.

The DNA for the CDR3 is TGTGCCACTTCCGAGGGTGGCATCTACGAGCAGTACTTC. It encodes CATSEGGIYEQYF. The gene calls are TRBV19 and TRBJ2-7; a possible D gene is TRBD2 (5 bases). From germline, CDR1 is LNHDA and CDR2 SQIVND (reference sequence). The length of the CDR3 is 13 residues. Trimming removed 10 bases from V and 3 bases from J, with 16 bases in between.

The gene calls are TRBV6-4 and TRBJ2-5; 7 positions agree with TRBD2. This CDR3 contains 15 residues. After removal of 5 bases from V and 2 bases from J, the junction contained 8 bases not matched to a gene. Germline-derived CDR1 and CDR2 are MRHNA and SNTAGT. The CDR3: CASSPRGGGQETQYF. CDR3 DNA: TGTGCCAGCAGTCCTCGGGGCGGGGGACAAGAGACCCAGTACTTC.

CDR3 sequence: CASSFIAQETQYF. Here the CDR3 DNA reads TGCGCCAGCAGCTTCATAGCGCAAGAGACCCAGTACTTC. The V call is TRBV5-1, the J call TRBJ2-5; D perhaps matches TRBD2 (5 bases). The V end lost 2 bases, the J end lost 2 bases, and 7 bases lay between the germline ends. CDR1 is SGHRS, CDR2 YFSETQ, per germline. CDR3 length: 13 residues.

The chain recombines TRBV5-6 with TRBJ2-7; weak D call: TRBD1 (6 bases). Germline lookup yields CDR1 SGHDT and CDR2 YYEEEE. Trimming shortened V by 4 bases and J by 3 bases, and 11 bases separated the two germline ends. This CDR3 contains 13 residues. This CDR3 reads CASSLTGNYEQYF. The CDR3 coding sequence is TGTGCCAGCAGCCTGACAGGAAACTACGAGCAGTACTTC.